In its sample, the clone carrying this TCR beta chain was seen a few times. Its antigen remains unknown. PCR primers comprised 60 Vbeta and 13 Jbeta primers. Sequenced by immunoSEQ multiplex PCR; TCRdb stores in-frame clones only, minus some. The top ten clones hold 2.3% of a sample with tens of thousands of clones, around 8% of them seen once. CDR1 SGHTA and CDR2 FQGTGA come from the germline V gene. There are 17 residues in the CDR3. V was clipped by 0 bases and J by 1 base; unmatched bases: 5. The source of the sample is a study of cytomegalovirus exposure and HLA in healthy donors. Study results and limitations: In a later analysis, at a false discovery rate of 0.05, roughly 17,000 TCR beta sequences matched HLA alleles. Available immune exposure information covered CMV serostatus only.

This TCR came from a man aged 45 to 65 in good health and CMV-seronegative. Material for sequencing was PBMCs. The chain carries TRBV7-3 and TRBJ2-2; 7 positions match TRBD2. The CDR3 nucleotides are TGTGCCAGCAGCTTAACAGTTTGGGGGGGGAACACCGGGGAGCTGTTTTTT. This codes for CASSLTVWGGNTGELFF.